Below, 15 T cell receptor beta chains from the same sample are listed, as sequenced in a study of T cells after yellow fever vaccination (dated by TCRdb to the late 2010s). Library preparation employed 5' RACE. The sequencer was an Illumina HiSeq 2500. Clones were called with MiXCR by TCRdb after fastp trimmed the public reads at Q25, and only in-frame beta chains were retained. Each CDR3 protein gets just one entry, which takes the most common genes and DNA from the rows behind it. For this sample the table gives around 530,000 distinct CDR3 sequences, of which 17% were detected only once. Of the sample, roughly 17% is held by the ten largest clones. The sample's treatment or condition label, in plain terms: live attenuated yellow fever vaccine strain. The material was PBMCs, obtained 4 to 5 days after the first yellow fever vaccination. These receptors were obtained from a man in his late teens or twenties who received the YFV17D yellow fever vaccine.

The chain couples TRBV5-1 to TRBJ2-7, with D possibly being TRBD1 or TRBD2 (6 bases each). The CDR3 contains 15 residues. V dropped 3 bases and J dropped 3 bases, with 16 bases sitting between them. Germline CDR1 is SGHRS and CDR2 is YFSETQ. As DNA, the CDR3 is TGCGCCAGCAGCTCGCGGTGGGGGGCCGACTACGAGCAGTACTTC. Translated, it gives CASSSRWGADYEQYF.

V usage is TRBV30 and J usage is TRBJ2-1; 7 bases are shared with TRBD1. CDR1 is GTSNPN and CDR2 is SVGIG in the germline V gene (reference sequence). The CDR3 has 13 residues. Trimming took 3 bases from V and 11 from J; bases not matched to a gene: 10. The CDR3 sequence: CAWRKGQLAQQFF. In nucleotides, the CDR3 is TGTGCCTGGAGGAAGGGACAGCTAGCTCAGCAGTTCTTC. The whole variable domain, remainder taken from reference TRBV30 and TRBJ2-1, is SQTIHQWPATLVQPVGSPLSLECTVEGTSNPNLYWYRQAAGRGLQLLFYSVGIGQISSEVPQNLSASRPQDRQFILSSKKLLLSDSGFYLCAWRKGQLAQQFFGPGTRLTVL.

This clonotype was seen a few times. This rearrangement joins TRBV18 to TRBJ2-3, with D possibly TRBD1 on 5 matching bases. Trimming shortened V by 1 base and J by 4 bases, and 15 bases separated the two germline ends. There are 16 residues in the CDR3. Germline lookup yields CDR1 KGHSH and CDR2 LQKENI. Here the CDR3 reads CASSPLGSQGPDTQYF. CDR3 coding DNA: TGTGCCAGCTCACCACTAGGCTCCCAGGGCCCAGATACGCAGTATTTT.

This clonotype was recorded a few times. The CDR3 is CASSQDSLPGNEQFF. The CDR3, as DNA: TGCGCCAGCAGCCAAGACAGCCTCCCCGGGAATGAGCAGTTCTTC. This chain uses TRBV4-1 with TRBJ2-1; unclear D gene. This CDR3 contains 15 residues. The V end lost 0 bases, the J end lost 7 bases, and 13 bases lay between the germline ends. CDR1 is MGHRA and CDR2 is YSYEKL in the germline V gene.

The J gene is TRBJ1-1, the V gene TRBV4-3; TRBD1 might be the D (5 bases). This CDR3 is 15 amino acids long. The ends were cut back, 1 base at V and 5 bases at J, with 14 bases in the middle. CDR1 is LGHNA and CDR2 is YSLEER in the germline V gene. The CDR3 spells CASSQGDSMRTEAFF. The CDR3, as DNA: TGCGCCAGCAGCCAAGGGGACTCGATGCGAACTGAAGCTTTCTTT.

This clonotype was counted between two and nine times. The chain combines TRBV16 with TRBJ1-1, with D perhaps matching TRBD1 (5 bases). With 4 bases removed from V and 0 bases from J, the gap between germline ends came to 15 bases. The CDR3 runs 16 residues. From germline, CDR1 is KGHSY and CDR2 FQNENV. DNA of the CDR3: TGTGCCAGCAGCCTTTGGGAGGGGAAGATGAACACTGAAGCTTTCTTT. It codes for CASSLWEGKMNTEAFF.

The table lists this clonotype with a few counts. The rearrangement uses TRBV5-1 and TRBJ2-1, with TRBD2 identical over 8 bases. The CDR3 loop spans 14 amino acids. The germline V gene has CDR1 SGHRS and CDR2 YFSETQ. The V gene end was trimmed by 5 bases and the J gene end by 9 bases; junction bases not matched to a gene: 10. The CDR3 region is CASRYERGSTEQFF. CDR3 sequence (DNA): TGCGCCAGCAGGTATGAGCGGGGGAGTACTGAGCAGTTCTTC.

The chain is built from TRBV4-1 and TRBJ1-5, with a weak D call TRBD1 (5 bases). The V gene lost 3 bases and the J gene lost 2 bases, with 11 bases spanning the gap. Germline V lookup: CDR1 MGHRA, CDR2 YSYEKL. This CDR3 has 15 residues. Here the CDR3 DNA reads TGCGCCAGCAGCCAGTCAGGGCCTGGCAATCAGCCCCAGCATTTT. Translation: CASSQSGPGNQPQHF.

In this sample, this clonotype turned up a few times. The V call is TRBV12-5, the J call TRBJ2-7; tentatively, D is TRBD2 (6 bases). V lost 8 bases and J lost 0, with 14 bases in between. This CDR3 has 14 amino acids. Germline V CDR1 and CDR2: LGHNT, FRNRAP. The CDR3 coding sequence is TGTGCTAGTAAAGAACGGGGGACCTCCTACGAGCAGTACTTC. Amino acids: CASKERGTSYEQYF.

V and J are TRBV27 and TRBJ1-3; 7 bases fit TRBD1. The CDR3 covers 16 residues. The V gene's germline CDR1 is MNHEY and CDR2 SMNVEV (reference sequence). Trimming removed 6 bases from V and 2 bases from J; junction bases left unmatched: 10. CDR3 coding DNA: TGTGCCAGCAGCCGTAACCGGGACAGTCCTGGAAACACCATATATTTT. Translating gives CASSRNRDSPGNTIYF.

J is TRBJ2-1 and V is TRBV6-5; unclear D gene. This CDR3 contains 13 residues. Germline CDR1 MNHEY, CDR2 SVGAGI. V lost 2 bases and J lost 6, with 8 bases in between. DNA for the CDR3: TGTGCCAGCAGTTACGGTCACCCCAATGAGCAGTTCTTC. The encoded protein is CASSYGHPNEQFF.

The chain recombines TRBV18 with TRBJ2-6, with no clear D. Trimming took 2 bases from V and 0 from J, leaving 14 bases between them. Per the germline V gene, CDR1 is KGHSH and CDR2 is LQKENI. The CDR3 has 18 residues. CDR3 in DNA: TGTGCCAGCTCACCAAATCCGAAAACAAGCTCTGGGGCCAACGTCCTGACTTTC. Amino acid sequence: CASSPNPKTSSGANVLTF.

This clonotype was counted between two and nine times. J is TRBJ2-5 and V is TRBV12-3 or TRBV12-4; D is unclear. V was trimmed by 3 bases and J by 2 bases, leaving 19 bases between them. The CDR3 spans 17 residues. The CDR3 nucleotides read TGTGCCAGCAGTTTTAGTGGTTATACAGCCGGGCAAGAGACCCAGTACTTC. Amino acid sequence: CASSFSGYTAGQETQYF.

The chain is built from TRBV7-9 and TRBJ2-7; maybe TRBD1 (6 bases). The CDR3 is 15 residues long. Germline lookup yields CDR1 SEHNR and CDR2 FQNEAQ (reference sequence). V lost 0 bases, J lost 2 bases, and 11 bases lay in between. The CDR3 spells CASSLAGGDTYEQYV. DNA for the CDR3: TGTGCCAGCAGCTTAGCTGGGGGCGACACCTACGAGCAGTACGTC.

This clonotype has just one count. This chain links TRBV4-2 with TRBJ2-3, with unresolved D. Germline V gene data show CDR1 as LGHNA and CDR2 as YNFKEQ. CDR3 length equals 15 residues. Trimming shortened V by 0 bases and J by 0 bases, and 7 bases separated the two germline ends. CDR3 nucleotide sequence: TGTGCCAGCAGCCAAGAAGGGATAAGCACAGATACGCAGTATTTT. Its protein product is CASSQEGISTDTQYF.